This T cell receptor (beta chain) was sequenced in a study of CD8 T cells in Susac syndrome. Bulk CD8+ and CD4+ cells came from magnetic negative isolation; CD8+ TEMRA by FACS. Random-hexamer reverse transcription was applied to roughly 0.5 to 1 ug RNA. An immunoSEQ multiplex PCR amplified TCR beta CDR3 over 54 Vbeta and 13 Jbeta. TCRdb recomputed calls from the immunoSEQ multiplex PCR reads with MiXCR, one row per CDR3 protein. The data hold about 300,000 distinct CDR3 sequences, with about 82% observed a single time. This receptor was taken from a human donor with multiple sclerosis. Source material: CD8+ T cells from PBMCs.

This CDR3 reads CSDGSYVNNEQFF. CDR3 in DNA: TGCAGTGATGGCTCTTATGTGAACAATGAGCAGTTCTTC. This chain uses TRBV20-1 with TRBJ2-1; no clear D. The V end was cut by 7 bases, the J end by 5 bases, with 15 bases between. Germline-derived CDR1 and CDR2 are DFQATT and SNEGSKA (reference sequence). The CDR3 consists of 13 residues.